The 30 T cell receptor beta chains given below trace back to one sample, sequenced in a study of identical twins. TCRdb used MiXCR to reprocess the 5' RACE reads, holding one entry per CDR3 protein. This table has hundreds of thousands of distinct CDR3 sequences, more than 20% appearing once. These data also formed part of another study, on yellow fever vaccine responses in identical twins.

The material sequenced was CD4+ T cells sorted from blood. These receptors all come from a woman in her late teens or twenties in good health.

This clonotype has just a few counts. The chain recombines TRBV5-6 with TRBJ2-5; a weak D match, TRBD1 (6 bases). Looked up from germline, CDR1 is SGHDT and CDR2 is YYEEEE. This CDR3 contains 16 residues. Trimming removed 5 bases at V and 5 bases at J, with 22 bases between. Written as DNA, the CDR3 is TGTGCCAGCAGTTCCTCCTCGACAGGAAGTCGGGAGACCCAGTACTTC. As protein: CASSSSSTGSRETQYF.

This clonotype was picked up many times. The chain is built from TRBV4-1 and TRBJ1-2; a possible D gene is TRBD1 (5 bases). Trimming removed 0 bases from V and 7 bases from J, with 9 bases in between. CDR3 length equals 13 residues. Per germline, CDR1 MGHRA and CDR2 YSYEKL. The DNA for the CDR3 is TGCGCCAGCAGCCAAGACAGGGTTCTTGGCTACACCTTC. Translation: CASSQDRVLGYTF.

This clonotype was seen a few times. J is TRBJ2-5 and V is TRBV24-1, with TRBD2 matching over 8 bases. J gave up 5 bases and V 4 bases, and 20 bases lay outside the gene matches. Looked up from germline, CDR1 is KGHDR and CDR2 is SFDVKD. This CDR3 region has 19 residues. Here the CDR3 DNA reads TGTGCCACCAGTGACCCCCGTTTGCGGGAGGAAGGAGGGTTCGAGACCCAGTACTTC. Translated: CATSDPRLREEGGFETQYF.

V and J are TRBV15 and TRBJ1-2; tentatively, D is TRBD1 (6 bases). This CDR3 has 16 amino acids. V lost 1 base, J lost 8 bases, and 20 bases lay in between. The germline V gene has CDR1 LNHNV and CDR2 YYDKDF (reference sequence). CDR3 in DNA: TGTGCCACCAGCAGAGCCCGGGGCAGCGGGGGCTCAGGCTACACCTTC. Protein product: CATSRARGSGGSGYTF.

The rearrangement uses TRBV24-1 and TRBJ2-5, with TRBD1 identical over 9 bases. The length of the CDR3 is 16 residues. Germline CDR1 reads KGHDR; CDR2 reads SFDVKD. J lost 5 bases, V lost 4 bases, and 10 bases had no gene match. The CDR3 protein is CATSDPRTGAPETQYF. The DNA of the CDR3 is TGTGCCACCAGTGACCCGAGGACAGGGGCGCCCGAGACCCAGTACTTC.

This clonotype was detected a few times. The V call is TRBV27, the J call TRBJ2-1, with TRBD2 matching over 15 bases. This CDR3 has 16 amino acids. In germline, CDR1 is MNHEY, CDR2 SMNVEV (reference sequence). The ends lost 5 bases at V and 7 bases at J; junction bases unmatched: 6. The CDR3 nucleotides read TGTGCCAGCAGTACTCGGACTAGCGGGAGGGGGAATGAGCAGTTCTTC. Its translation: CASSTRTSGRGNEQFF.

The V and J genes are TRBV5-1 and TRBJ2-5; 7 bases fit TRBD1. V dropped 4 bases and J dropped 6; count of bases not matched to a gene: 12. The CDR3 runs to 15 residues. Germline V gene lookup returns CDR1 SGHRS and CDR2 YFSETQ. CDR3 sequence reads: CASSLDRPNTKTQYF. The CDR3 DNA is TGCGCCAGCAGCCTGGACAGGCCCAACACGAAGACCCAGTACTTC.

The chain combines TRBV4-1 with TRBJ2-2; D is undetermined. Germline loops: CDR1 MGHRA, CDR2 YSYEKL. V dropped 4 bases and J dropped 2 bases, with 11 bases sitting between them. CDR3 length: 15 residues. The CDR3 protein is CASSPRDPNTGELFF. The CDR3 DNA sequence: TGCGCCAGCAGCCCCCGAGACCCTAACACCGGGGAGCTGTTTTTT.

This chain connects TRBV11-2 to TRBJ1-1; tentatively, D is TRBD1 (5 bases). The CDR3 consists of 13 residues. Germline V gene lookup returns CDR1 SGHAT and CDR2 FQNNGV. V lost 5 bases and J 7 bases, leaving 14 bases between the germline ends. The CDR3 nucleotides read TGTGCCAGCAGCAGCAGGGAAGGAGGTGAAGCTTTCTTT. Its protein product is CASSSREGGEAFF.

This clonotype has a handful of counts. The rearrangement uses TRBV12-3 or TRBV12-4 and TRBJ1-5; weak D call: TRBD1 (5 bases). The CDR3 totals 18 residues. The V end was cut by 1 base, the J end by 0 bases, with 16 bases between. CDR3 residues: CASSLGGGNLYSNQPQHF. CDR3 DNA sequence: TGTGCCAGCAGTTTAGGGGGCGGGAACCTATATAGCAATCAGCCCCAGCATTTT.

This clonotype turned up a few times. J is TRBJ1-4 and V is TRBV29-1; no clear D gene. V lost 7 bases to trimming and J lost 5 bases, with 11 bases between them. The CDR3 runs 12 residues. Germline V lookup: CDR1 SQVTM, CDR2 ANQGSEA. CDR3 residues: CSGGFLNEKLFF. The CDR3 DNA sequence: TGCAGCGGCGGGTTCCTAAATGAAAAACTGTTTTTT.

This clonotype was counted only a few times. CDR3 nucleotide sequence: TGCGCCAGCAGCAGAGCAGGGGGCGCGGATCAGCCCCAGCATTTT. Translating gives CASSRAGGADQPQHF. The V gene is TRBV5-1, the J gene TRBJ1-5; 8 bases agree with TRBD1. This CDR3 spans 15 amino acids. V lost 4 bases and J lost 5; bases outside the gene matches: 8. Germline values: CDR1 SGHRS, CDR2 YFSETQ.

CDR3 sequence (DNA): TGTGCCAGCAGCTTCGGCAGAAGGTACGGGGAGCTGTTTTTT. Protein: CASSFGRRYGELFF. The V call is TRBV5-6, the J call TRBJ2-2; D is unclear. The CDR3 sequence is 14 residues long. Germline V gene sequence: CDR1 SGHDT, CDR2 YYEEEE. The V and J ends lost 2 bases and 7 bases respectively, with 12 bases between them.

The rearrangement links TRBV5-6 to TRBJ2-7; D is unclear. This CDR3 is 16 amino acids long. V lost 1 base and J lost 2, with 16 bases in between. From germline, CDR1 is SGHDT and CDR2 YYEEEE. The CDR3 here is CASSLRFGRDPYEQYF. CDR3 DNA: TGTGCCAGCAGCTTGAGGTTTGGTCGAGATCCCTACGAGCAGTACTTC.

The rearrangement joins TRBV20-1 to TRBJ2-5; no clear D. The germline gives CDR1 DFQATT, CDR2 SNEGSKA (reference sequence). The CDR3 contains 12 residues. V shed 1 base and J shed 1 base, with 4 bases lying between them. CDR3 bases: TGCAGTGCTAGAGTAGCCCAAGAGACCCAGTACTTC. Encoded protein: CSARVAQETQYF.

This clonotype was found a few times. The chain recombines TRBV14 with TRBJ2-1, with D maybe TRBD2 (5 bases). Trimming took 0 bases from V and 0 from J, leaving 9 bases between them. CDR1 and CDR2 (germline): SGHDN, FVKESK. The CDR3 contains 16 residues. In DNA form, the CDR3 reads TGTGCCAGCAGCCAAGACGGCGGGTTCTCCTACAATGAGCAGTTCTTC. This translates into CASSQDGGFSYNEQFF.

The table lists this clonotype with a few counts. The chain carries TRBV5-1 and TRBJ2-2; TRBD2 might be the D (6 bases). The CDR3 has 14 residues. Deletions cut 8 bases from V and 4 bases from J, with 15 bases between. The germline V gene has CDR1 SGHRS and CDR2 YFSETQ. CDR3 region: CASEPGAGTGELFF. The CDR3 coding sequence is TGCGCCAGTGAGCCGGGAGCCGGCACCGGGGAGCTGTTTTTT. Based on the CDR3 plus reference TRBV5-1 and TRBJ2-2, the full variable domain is KAGVTQTPRYLIKTRGQQVTLSCSPISGHRSVSWYQQTPGQGLQFLFEYFSETQRNKGNFPGRFSGRQFSNSRSEMNVSTLELGDSALYLCASEPGAGTGELFFGEGSRLTVL.

With respect to this clonotype: A read error may be the cause here, since a much bigger clone is one base away. The chain couples TRBV12-3 or TRBV12-4 to TRBJ2-3; 13 bases are shared with TRBD2. This CDR3 is 15 amino acids long. The CDR3 is CASNPGLAGVDTEYF. CDR3 DNA: TGTGCCAGCAACCCCGGACTAGCGGGGGTAGATACGGAGTATTTT.

V and J are TRBV10-3 and TRBJ1-1; D remains ambiguous. The CDR3 extends over 14 amino acids. Germline loops: CDR1 ENHRY, CDR2 SYGVKD. Trimming removed 3 bases from V and 3 bases from J, with 11 bases in between. In nucleotides, the CDR3 is TGTGCCATCAGTGACCCGGCCAGGCACACTGAAGCTTTCTTT. It yields the protein CAISDPARHTEAFF.

This clonotype has a handful of counts. No conserved phenylalanine or tryptophan ends this CDR3, so it is likely a read error. The V call is TRBV11-2, the J call TRBJ2-1; D gene unclear. This CDR3 spans 12 amino acids. V lost 4 bases and J 7 bases, leaving 8 bases between the germline ends. Germline V gene data show CDR1 as SGHAT and CDR2 as FQNNGV. The CDR3, as DNA: TGTGCCAGCAGCTCCACATGGAATGAGCAGTTCTCC. It is translated as CASSSTWNEQFS.

The chain combines TRBV10-3 with TRBJ2-3, with TRBD2 matching 7 bases. There are 15 residues in the CDR3. V shed 4 bases, J shed 3 bases, and the junction held 7 bases outside the gene matches. Germline V CDR1 and CDR2: ENHRY, SYGVKD. As DNA, the CDR3 is TGTGCCATCAGTGCTGGGAGGGAAGGGACAGATACGCAGTATTTT. This codes for CAISAGREGTDTQYF.

This clonotype has just a few counts. This chain joins TRBV12-3 or TRBV12-4 and TRBJ2-2; the D is unclear. The CDR3 totals 14 residues. V dropped 6 bases and J dropped 5 bases, with 13 bases sitting between them. The CDR3 loop reads CASSSNPRTGELFF. CDR3 DNA sequence: TGTGCCAGCAGCTCAAACCCGCGGACCGGGGAGCTGTTTTTT.

This clonotype turned up a few times. The chain combines TRBV12-3 or TRBV12-4 with TRBJ2-2; D is perhaps TRBD1 or TRBD2 (5 bases each). The ends were cut back, 5 bases at V and 5 bases at J, with 21 bases in the middle. This CDR3 region has 17 residues. The CDR3 spells CASSGEGGQGRTGELFF. CDR3 coding DNA: TGTGCCAGCAGTGGGGAAGGCGGGCAGGGAAGGACCGGGGAGCTGTTTTTT.

The rearrangement joins TRBV12-3 or TRBV12-4 to TRBJ1-4; D might be TRBD1 (5 bases). CDR3 length equals 15 residues. Trimming shortened V by 5 bases and J by 2 bases, and 12 bases separated the two germline ends. Here the CDR3 reads CASSKPGPTNEKLFF. In nucleotides, the CDR3 is TGTGCCAGCAGTAAACCGGGACCGACTAATGAAAAACTGTTTTTT.

Only a few counts were recorded for this clonotype. The rearrangement links TRBV6-1 to TRBJ1-2; no reliable D call. V lost 6 bases and J lost 2, with 16 bases in between. In germline, CDR1 is MNHNS, CDR2 SASEGT. The CDR3 covers 15 residues. The CDR3 protein is CASSFWLTENYGYTF. The CDR3 bases are TGTGCCAGCAGCTTCTGGTTGACGGAAAACTATGGCTACACCTTC.

CDR3 sequence reads: CASSQVPGNLKVILSGHEQFF. CDR3 in DNA: TGCGCCAGCAGCCAAGTCCCGGGGAATTTAAAGGTTATCCTCTCTGGGCATGAGCAGTTCTTC. The chain has TRBV4-1 and TRBJ2-1; tentatively, D is TRBD2 (5 bases). CDR1 and CDR2 (germline): MGHRA, YSYEKL. Trimming removed 1 base from V and 8 bases from J, with 33 bases in between. This CDR3 region has 21 residues.

This chain joins TRBV27 and TRBJ1-3; D not certain. Germline lookup yields CDR1 MNHEY and CDR2 SMNVEV (reference sequence). The CDR3 sequence is 13 residues long. V lost 1 base and J lost 4, with 5 bases in between. The CDR3 nucleotides read TGTGCCAGCAGTTTATACTCCGGAAACACCATATATTTT. As protein: CASSLYSGNTIYF.

This clonotype was counted only a few times. CDR3 sequence (DNA): TGTGCCAGCAGTCAAGGTGGGGGTGGGTCCTACGAGCAGTACTTC. Translated, it gives CASSQGGGGSYEQYF. The chain is built from TRBV6-1 and TRBJ2-7; the D gene could be TRBD1 or TRBD2 (5 bases each). CDR3 length equals 15 residues. Trimming removed 5 bases at V and 1 base at J, with 15 bases between. Germline lookup yields CDR1 MNHNS and CDR2 SASEGT.

This clonotype was observed a handful of times. The chain uses TRBV12-3 or TRBV12-4 and TRBJ2-5, with D possibly matching TRBD1 (6 bases). The V and J ends lost 0 bases and 5 bases respectively, with 16 bases between them. This CDR3 has 16 residues. Here the CDR3 reads CASSLATGSPLETQYF. The CDR3 DNA sequence: TGTGCCAGCAGTTTAGCTACAGGGTCCCCCCTGGAGACCCAGTACTTC.

This clonotype was seen more than once but under ten times. The chain couples TRBV27 to TRBJ2-2; TRBD1 might be the D (6 bases). CDR1 is MNHEY and CDR2 is SMNVEV in the germline V gene (reference sequence). The CDR3 is 16 amino acids. Trimming cost V 7 bases and J 2 bases, with 17 bases left between them. The CDR3 DNA reads TGTGCCAGCAAGGCACAGGGCACGGGAAACACCGGGGAGCTGTTTTTT. It encodes CASKAQGTGNTGELFF.